Below, one T cell receptor (beta chain) is given with its context. This sample is drawn from a study of blood T cell repertoires in COVID-19. Background on the study: Both acute and convalescent COVID-19 samples were obtained from the United States, Italy and Spain.

Recruits, aged about 18 to 90 years, lived in 24 US areas. V was pared by 0 bases and J by 5 bases, with 10 bases between. CDR1 is LGHNA, CDR2 YNFKEQ, per germline. This CDR3 contains 14 residues. Repertoires were generated with immunoSEQ multiplex PCR, while TCRdb's copy carries only in-frame clones and drops some. There are 200,000 to 250,000 clones in the sample; 90% occur only once, and roughly 16% lies in the top ten. The receptor comes from a man aged 30 to 39 who had been exposed to COVID-19. The chain links TRBV4-2 to TRBJ1-2; D may be TRBD1 (6 bases). Sequenced material: PBMCs or T cells enriched from blood (not recorded which). The chain's CDR3 is CASSQDGTFYGYTF. The CDR3 DNA reads as TGTGCCAGCAGCCAAGACGGGACATTTTATGGCTACACCTTC.